The sequence of this T cell receptor (beta chain) was determined in a study of T cell changes during pregnancy in multiple sclerosis (dated by TCRdb to the late 2010s). As for the study more broadly: The study examined how the T cell repertoire changed over the course of pregnancy in women with multiple sclerosis.

On this clone itself: This clone's antigen is unknown. No base quality values were provided; no much bigger clone lies one nucleotide off.

Libraries came from the immunoSEQ multiplex PCR assay. TCRdb limited this immuneACCESS table to in-frame rearrangements with V and J called. A share of clones is missing; checked studies link under half to unresolved V genes, and the rest is unexplained. The sample includes around 100,000 clones, with roughly nine tenths observed a single time. About 3% of the sample is taken by the ten largest. This sequence originates from a female donor with multiple sclerosis, enrolled in a pregnancy study. This specimen was peripheral blood, taken after pregnancy.

The CDR3 protein sequence reads: CASSPLTGTLTEQYF. The DNA reads as follows: TGTGCCAGCTCACCTTTGACAGGGACCCTCACCGAGCAGTACTTC. The chain was built from TRBV18 and TRBJ2-7; a stretch of 7 junction bases matches TRBD1. At the junction V is shortened by 3 bases and J by 6 bases; bases outside the gene matches: 11. The germline V gene yields KGHSH for CDR1 and LQKENI for CDR2. The CDR3, cysteine through phenylalanine, is 15 amino acids long. The read is trimmed to its CDR3 DNA, 45 bases read in frame from base 1.